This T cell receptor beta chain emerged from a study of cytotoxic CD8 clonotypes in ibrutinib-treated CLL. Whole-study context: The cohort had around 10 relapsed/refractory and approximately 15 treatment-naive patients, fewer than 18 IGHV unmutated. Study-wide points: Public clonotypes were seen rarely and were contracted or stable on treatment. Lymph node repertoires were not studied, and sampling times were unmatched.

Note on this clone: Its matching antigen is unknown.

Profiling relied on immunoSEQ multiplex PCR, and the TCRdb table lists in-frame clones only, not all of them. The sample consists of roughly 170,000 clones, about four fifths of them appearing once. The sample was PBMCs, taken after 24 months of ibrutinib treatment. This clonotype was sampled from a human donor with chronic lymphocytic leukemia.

The CDR3 sequence is CASSQKGTSGGLTDTQYF. The DNA for the CDR3 is TGTGCCAGCAGCCAGAAGGGCACTAGCGGGGGTCTCACAGATACGCAGTATTTT. This chain uses TRBV4-2 with TRBJ2-3, with 11 nucleotides matching TRBD2. Germline assignment: CDR1 LGHNA and CDR2 YNFKEQ. V shed 3 bases, J shed 2 bases, and the junction held 10 bases outside the gene matches. CDR3 length: 18 amino acids.